Below are 5 T cell receptor beta chains sequenced from a single sample in a study of spatial heterogeneity in lung cancer. TCRdb itself ran the 5' RACE reads through MiXCR, one entry per CDR3 protein. The sample yields some 87,000 distinct CDR3 sequences, roughly 9.5% seen once. This sample's time point: sample taken at primary tumor resection. Whole RNA, which was extracted from tumor, nontumor lung tissue or frozen PBMC, was sequenced without any cell sorting. This sample comprised PBMCs, obtained at surgery. Receptors originate from a male donor with early-stage non-small cell lung cancer.

The CDR3 spells CASGLGTGVGELFF. CDR3 coding DNA: TGTGCTAGTGGTCTTGGGACAGGAGTAGGGGAGCTGTTTTTT. V usage is TRBV12-5 and J usage is TRBJ2-2; 8 nucleotides align to TRBD1. The CDR3 covers 14 residues. CDR1 LGHNT and CDR2 FRNRAP come from the germline V gene. Germline trimming cut 5 bases from V and 8 bases from J; bases unmatched to any gene: 7.

This clonotype was seen a handful of times. The chain links TRBV2 to TRBJ2-7, with 9 bases fitting TRBD1. CDR1 and CDR2 (germline): SNHLY, FYNNEI. Trimming at V came to 11 bases and at J to 2 bases, leaving 4 bases not matched to a gene. This CDR3 has 12 amino acids. CDR3 sequence: CAGWTGAYEQYF. For the CDR3, the DNA is TGTGCCGGCTGGACAGGGGCCTACGAGCAGTACTTC.

This clonotype came up many times. This chain uses TRBV28 with TRBJ1-1; 7 bases are shared with TRBD1. The CDR3 covers 16 residues. Trimming at V came to 5 bases and at J to 0 bases, leaving 9 bases not matched to a gene. Germline lookup yields CDR1 MDHEN and CDR2 SYDVKM. This CDR3 reads CASSSRGRKVNTEAFF. The CDR3 bases are TGTGCCAGCAGTAGTAGGGGGCGGAAGGTGAACACTGAAGCTTTCTTT.

This clonotype was observed a few times. The chain couples TRBV29-1 to TRBJ2-2, with 7 nucleotides matching TRBD2. Unmatched junction bases numbered 4, after V lost 6 bases and J lost 0 bases. Germline values: CDR1 SQVTM, CDR2 ANQGSEA. CDR3 size: 14 residues. The CDR3 reads CSVGAGTNTGELFF. DNA for the CDR3: TGCAGCGTGGGAGCGGGGACGAACACCGGGGAGCTGTTTTTT.

The chain links TRBV19 to TRBJ2-3; 7 bases are shared with TRBD1. V dropped 3 bases and J dropped 0; count of bases not matched to a gene: 3. The CDR3 spans 15 residues. Germline assignment: CDR1 LNHDA and CDR2 SQIVND (reference sequence). Written as DNA, the CDR3 is TGTGCCAGTAGTATCTACAGGGGAAGCACAGATACGCAGTATTTT. This sequence encodes CASSIYRGSTDTQYF. The whole variable domain, filled in from reference TRBV19 and TRBJ2-3, reads DGGITQSPKYLFRKEGQNVTLSCEQNLNHDAMYWYRQDPGQGLRLIYYSQIVNDFQKGDIAEGYSVSREKKESFPLTVTSAQKNPTAFYLCASSIYRGSTDTQYFGPGTRLTVL.